This passage covers 28 T cell receptor beta chains from one sample sequenced in a study of shared clonotypes between healthy human individuals (dated by TCRdb to the early 2020s). Library preparation was by the immunoSEQ multiplex PCR assay. TCRdb retrieved this table from immuneACCESS and kept in-frame rearrangements only. Not all clones are present; in checked studies, unresolved V genes account for under half, and no reason is known for the remainder. The sample table records over 2 million clones; 92% of these occur just once. In total, the top ten clones hold roughly 0.34% of the sample. The specimen sequenced was naive CD4+ T cells from PBMCs. The sample's cell subset or site, from its label and the paper: CD45RA+ positively selected. The receptors derive from a young man in good health. Some clones in this sample may be carry-over from other donors' samples.

This rearrangement joins TRBV4-2 to TRBJ1-2; D uncertain. The CDR3 sequence is 13 residues long. Between the trimmed V and J ends, which lost 5 bases and 3 bases, there was a span of 10 bases. Germline assignment: CDR1 LGHNA and CDR2 YNFKEQ. DNA for the CDR3: TGTGCCAGCAGCGAGGGATCCCACTATGGCTACACCTTC. Amino acid sequence: CASSEGSHYGYTF.

V is TRBV30 and J is TRBJ2-5; no definite D call. The CDR3 runs 15 residues. V lost 1 base to trimming and J lost 7 bases, with 19 bases between them. Germline assignment: CDR1 GTSNPN and CDR2 SVGIG (reference sequence). CDR3 amino acids: CAWSGRPQASGTQYF. CDR3 nucleotides: TGTGCCTGGAGTGGACGCCCCCAGGCCTCGGGGACCCAGTACTTC.

The count of this clone is one. This chain connects TRBV5-1 to TRBJ2-7; D is uncertain. Germline CDR1 reads SGHRS; CDR2 reads YFSETQ. This CDR3 contains 12 residues. V lost 6 bases and J 3 bases, leaving 10 bases between the germline ends. CDR3 region: CASTSEDYEQYF. The CDR3 nucleotides read TGCGCCAGCACCTCTGAGGACTACGAGCAGTACTTC.

This clone was recorded a few times. Other DNA sequences in the sample encode the same CDR3. The chain combines TRBV20-1 with TRBJ2-5; D gene unclear. Germline-derived CDR1 and CDR2 are DFQATT and SNEGSKA (reference sequence). This CDR3 is 11 amino acids long. V was pared by 3 bases and J by 1 base, with 3 bases between. The DNA for the CDR3 is TGCAGTGCTAGTATCCAAGAGACCCAGTACTTC. Its protein product is CSASIQETQYF.

This chain uses TRBV4-1 with TRBJ1-5, with D perhaps matching TRBD1 (6 bases). The length of the CDR3 is 15 residues. Germline V gene data show CDR1 as MGHRA and CDR2 as YSYEKL. The V and J ends lost 7 bases and 0 bases respectively, with 13 bases between them. The CDR3 is CASNPTGHSNQPQHF. The CDR3 DNA follows: TGCGCCAGCAACCCAACAGGGCATAGCAATCAGCCCCAGCATTTT.

CDR3 sequence: CAISELDSHGYTF. The CDR3 nucleotides are TGTGCCATCAGTGAGTTAGACAGTCATGGCTACACCTTC. The V gene is TRBV10-3, the J gene TRBJ1-2; D might be TRBD1 (5 bases). The V end lost 1 base, the J end lost 6 bases, and 9 bases lay between the germline ends. CDR1 is ENHRY and CDR2 is SYGVKD in the germline V gene. The CDR3 sequence is 13 residues long.

The chain recombines TRBV6-1 with TRBJ2-5; maybe TRBD1 (6 bases). V gave up 3 bases and J gave up 3 bases, with 11 bases separating them. The CDR3 totals 14 residues. The germline V gene encodes CDR1 MNHNS and CDR2 SASEGT. The CDR3 is CASSERRGKETQYF. The CDR3 nucleotides are TGTGCCAGCAGTGAGCGTAGGGGGAAAGAGACCCAGTACTTC.

The rearrangement links TRBV19 to TRBJ1-1; TRBD1 is a possible D gene (5 bases). Germline V lookup: CDR1 LNHDA, CDR2 SQIVND (reference sequence). This CDR3 region has 13 residues. V was clipped by 5 bases and J by 1 base, with 8 bases between them. The chain's CDR3 is CASSVDRNTEAFF. CDR3 nucleotides: TGTGCCAGTAGTGTTGACAGGAACACTGAAGCTTTCTTT.

This clone appeared once. This CDR3 is CASSLDGEQYF. CDR3 sequence (DNA): TGTGCCAGCAGCCTGGACGGAGAGCAGTACTTC. The gene calls are TRBV5-6 and TRBJ2-7, with no clear D. The V end lost 4 bases, the J end lost 7 bases, and 9 bases lay between the germline ends. The CDR3 runs to 11 residues. Germline-derived CDR1 and CDR2 are SGHDT and YYEEEE.

In regard to this clone: Other DNA sequences in the same sample also yield this CDR3. The chain combines TRBV6-5 with TRBJ1-3; D is ambiguous. The V and J ends lost 2 bases and 0 bases respectively, with 5 bases between them. The CDR3 is 14 amino acids. Germline V gene lookup returns CDR1 MNHEY and CDR2 SVGAGI. The DNA of the CDR3 is TGTGCCAGCAGTTACCGTGACTCTGGAAACACCATATATTTT. Protein: CASSYRDSGNTIYF.

The chain uses TRBV6-1 and TRBJ2-1, with D perhaps matching TRBD2 (6 bases). Trimming cost V 4 bases and J 9 bases, with 19 bases left between them. The CDR3 length is 15 residues. Germline V gene data show CDR1 as MNHNS and CDR2 as SASEGT. CDR3 in DNA: TGTGCCAGCAGTGGGGTGTTCGGGAGAGGTTTTGAGCAGTTCTTC. Translating it yields CASSGVFGRGFEQFF.

This chain joins TRBV5-1 and TRBJ2-2; 9 bases fit TRBD1. Germline CDR1 reads SGHRS; CDR2 reads YFSETQ. Trimming removed 2 bases from V and 2 bases from J; junction bases left unmatched: 4. The CDR3 runs 16 residues. The CDR3: CASSFADRGNTGELFF. CDR3 coding DNA: TGCGCCAGCAGCTTTGCGGACAGGGGAAACACCGGGGAGCTGTTTTTT.

The chain joins TRBV28 to TRBJ2-2; no clear D gene. This CDR3 contains 14 residues. The V gene's germline CDR1 is MDHEN and CDR2 SYDVKM. Trimming cost V 2 bases and J 3 bases, with 7 bases left between them. The CDR3 sequence: CASSLIGYTGELFF. The CDR3 DNA sequence: TGTGCCAGCAGTTTAATAGGGTACACCGGGGAGCTGTTTTTT.

The chain couples TRBV6-5 to TRBJ1-2; D call uncertain. The CDR3 spans 14 residues. V lost 5 bases and J lost 2, with 12 bases in between. Germline lookup yields CDR1 MNHEY and CDR2 SVGAGI. The CDR3 here is CASSNPAGNYGYTF. The CDR3 DNA is TGTGCCAGCAGTAACCCCGCTGGGAACTATGGCTACACCTTC.

The chain combines TRBV2 with TRBJ2-7, with D possibly matching TRBD1 (6 bases). The CDR3 length is 14 residues. Between the trimmed V and J ends, which lost 7 bases and 6 bases, there was a span of 19 bases. Germline CDR1 SNHLY, CDR2 FYNNEI. CDR3 DNA: TGTGCCAGCATTCTCTTAGGGGGTACGTCCGAGCAGTACTTC. Translating it yields CASILLGGTSEQYF.

This chain uses TRBV10-1 with TRBJ2-7, with TRBD2 matching over 10 bases. The V and J ends lost 10 bases and 4 bases, in that order; junction bases with no gene match: 4. CDR3 length: 12 residues. The germline V gene encodes CDR1 WNHNN and CDR2 SYGVQD (reference sequence). CDR3 sequence (DNA): TGCGCCACCCTAGCGGGAGTGTACGAGCAGTACTTC. Translated, it gives CATLAGVYEQYF.

The CDR3: CASFRDTNYGYTF. Here the CDR3 DNA reads TGTGCCAGCTTTCGGGACACTAACTATGGCTACACCTTC. The chain uses TRBV2 and TRBJ1-2, with TRBD1 as a possible D gene (6 bases). From germline, CDR1 is SNHLY and CDR2 FYNNEI. The CDR3 has 13 amino acids. Trimming removed 8 bases from V and 0 bases from J, with 10 bases in between.

Notes on this clone: The sample holds other DNA sequences that translate to the same CDR3. The chain couples TRBV14 to TRBJ1-1; 7 positions agree with TRBD1. From germline, CDR1 is SGHDN and CDR2 FVKESK. Trimming took 5 bases from V and 3 from J; bases not matched to a gene: 3. The CDR3 spans 13 residues. The CDR3 sequence: CASSVQGYTEAFF. The CDR3, as DNA: TGTGCCAGCAGCGTACAGGGGTACACTGAAGCTTTCTTT.

About this clone: Other DNA variants within this sample encode the same CDR3. V is TRBV5-1 and J is TRBJ1-1; D gene ambiguous. The V and J ends lost 4 bases and 1 base respectively, with 11 bases between them. CDR3 size: 14 residues. CDR1 is SGHRS, CDR2 YFSETQ, per germline. The chain's CDR3 is CASSLRSPNTEAFF. The CDR3 DNA follows: TGCGCCAGCAGCCTGAGATCTCCGAACACTGAAGCTTTCTTT. Using reference TRBV5-1 and TRBJ1-1 for the parts outside the CDR3, the full variable domain is KAGVTQTPRYLIKTRGQQVTLSCSPISGHRSVSWYQQTPGQGLQFLFEYFSETQRNKGNFPGRFSGRQFSNSRSEMNVSTLELGDSALYLCASSLRSPNTEAFFGQGTRLTVV.

V and J are TRBV9 and TRBJ1-3; no firm D call. This CDR3 comprises 17 residues. Between the trimmed V and J ends, which lost 7 bases and 0 bases, there was a span of 20 bases. Germline assignment: CDR1 SGDLS and CDR2 YYNGEE. The CDR3 sequence: CASGQNLRISSGNTIYF. The CDR3, as DNA: TGTGCCAGCGGCCAAAACCTCAGGATTAGCTCTGGAAACACCATATATTTT.

This clone was seen only a few times. V and J are TRBV9 and TRBJ2-2, with D hard to call. The germline V gene has CDR1 SGDLS and CDR2 YYNGEE. Trimming cost V 0 bases and J 6 bases, with 3 bases left between them. The CDR3 loop spans 12 amino acids. The DNA of the CDR3 is TGTGCCAGCAGCGTAGTGTCCGGGGAGCTGTTTTTT. Its translation: CASSVVSGELFF.

The chain recombines TRBV18 with TRBJ2-5, with 7 bases that match TRBD1. Germline CDR1 and CDR2: KGHSH and LQKENI. The CDR3 has 16 amino acids. Losses at the gene ends were 3 bases for V and 7 bases for J; bases not matched to a gene: 14. This CDR3 reads CASSPPTATGSGTQYF. The CDR3 region has the DNA TGTGCCAGCTCACCTCCCACCGCGACAGGGAGTGGGACCCAGTACTTC.

The chain has TRBV7-3 and TRBJ1-1, with a weak D call TRBD1 (6 bases). Deletions cut 4 bases from V and 4 bases from J, with 13 bases between. CDR1 is SGHTA and CDR2 is FQGTGA in the germline V gene. This CDR3 comprises 14 residues. The CDR3 sequence is CASSSSGGGTEAFF. The DNA of the CDR3 is TGTGCCAGCAGCTCTTCTGGAGGGGGCACTGAAGCTTTCTTT.

This clone has just one count. The chain uses TRBV10-1 and TRBJ2-7; no reliable D call. Between the trimmed V and J ends, which lost 0 bases and 7 bases, there was a span of 7 bases. In germline, CDR1 is WNHNN, CDR2 SYGVQD (reference sequence). The CDR3 is 12 amino acids. For the CDR3, the DNA is TGCGCCAGCAGTGAGTCGGTAAGAGAGCAGTACTTC. Translating gives CASSESVREQYF.

The V call is TRBV2, the J call TRBJ2-7; TRBD2 matches at 7 bases. This CDR3 contains 14 residues. The germline CDR1 and CDR2 sequences are SNHLY and FYNNEI. V was pared by 3 bases and J by 5 bases, with 7 bases of the junction left unmatched. The CDR3 coding sequence is TGTGCCAGCAGTGACTCAGCGGGACTGAACGAGCAGTACTTC. Its protein product is CASSDSAGLNEQYF.

The J gene is TRBJ2-7, the V gene TRBV7-9; D unclear. The CDR3 consists of 12 residues. Trimming removed 1 base at V and 8 bases at J, with 9 bases between. CDR1 and CDR2 (germline): SEHNR, FQNEAQ (reference sequence). CDR3 amino acids: CASSLGVSKQYF. CDR3 in DNA: TGTGCCAGCAGCTTAGGGGTCAGTAAGCAGTACTTC.

The rearrangement links TRBV6-1 to TRBJ2-1, with a weak D call TRBD1 (6 bases). The germline CDR1 and CDR2 sequences are MNHNS and SASEGT. This CDR3 region has 15 residues. V gave up 6 bases and J gave up 1 base, with 13 bases separating them. The chain's CDR3 is CASSQTGLSYNEQFF. CDR3 in DNA: TGTGCCAGCAGCCAGACAGGCCTGTCCTACAATGAGCAGTTCTTC.

On this clone itself: The junction shows a germline mismatch at one end, possibly a read error. The V gene is TRBV29-1, the J gene TRBJ2-1, with D tentatively TRBD2 (6 bases). Germline V CDR1 and CDR2: SQVTM, ANQGSEA. The CDR3 spans 14 residues. The CDR3 region is CSVEGLGGYNEQFF. Here the CDR3 DNA reads TGCAGCGTCGAAGGTCTGGGGGGTTACAATGAGCAGTTCTTC.